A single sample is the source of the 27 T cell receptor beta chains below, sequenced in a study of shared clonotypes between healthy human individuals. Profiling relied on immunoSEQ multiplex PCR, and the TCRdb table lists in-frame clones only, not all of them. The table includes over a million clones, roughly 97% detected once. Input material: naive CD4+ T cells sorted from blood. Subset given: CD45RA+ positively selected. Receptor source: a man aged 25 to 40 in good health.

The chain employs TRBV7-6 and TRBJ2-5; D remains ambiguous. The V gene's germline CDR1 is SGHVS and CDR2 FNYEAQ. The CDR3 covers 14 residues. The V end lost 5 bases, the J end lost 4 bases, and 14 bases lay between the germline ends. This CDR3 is CASSIPGIGETQYF. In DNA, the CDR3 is TGTGCCAGCAGCATCCCGGGTATCGGAGAGACCCAGTACTTC.

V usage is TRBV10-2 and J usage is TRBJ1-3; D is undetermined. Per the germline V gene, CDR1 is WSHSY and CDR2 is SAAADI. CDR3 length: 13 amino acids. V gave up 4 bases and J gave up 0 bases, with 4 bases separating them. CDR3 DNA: TGCGCCAGCAGTGCGAGCTCTGGAAACACCATATATTTT. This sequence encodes CASSASSGNTIYF.

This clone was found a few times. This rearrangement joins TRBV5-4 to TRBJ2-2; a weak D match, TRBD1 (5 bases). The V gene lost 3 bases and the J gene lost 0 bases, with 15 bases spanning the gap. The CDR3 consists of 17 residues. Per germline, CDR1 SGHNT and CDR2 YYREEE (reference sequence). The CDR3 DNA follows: TGTGCCAGCAGCTCAACCTATACAGGAACGAACACCGGGGAGCTGTTTTTT. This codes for CASSSTYTGTNTGELFF.

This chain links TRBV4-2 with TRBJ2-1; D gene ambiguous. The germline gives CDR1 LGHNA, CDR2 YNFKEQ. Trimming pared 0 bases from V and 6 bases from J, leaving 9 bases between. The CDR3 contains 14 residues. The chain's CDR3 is CASSQDQVLNEQFF. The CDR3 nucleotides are TGTGCCAGCAGCCAAGATCAGGTTCTCAATGAGCAGTTCTTC.

DNA for the CDR3: TGTGCCAGCTCACCAGGGACGGACACCGGGGAGCTGTTTTTT. Translated, it gives CASSPGTDTGELFF. The chain combines TRBV18 with TRBJ2-2; D may correspond to TRBD1 or TRBD2 (5 bases each). The CDR3 spans 14 residues. Germline V gives CDR1 KGHSH, CDR2 LQKENI. V was shortened by 2 bases and J by 3 bases, with 7 bases between the two germline ends. Combining the CDR3 with reference TRBV18 and TRBJ2-2 gives the whole variable domain NAGVMQNPRHLVRRRGQEARLRCSPMKGHSHVYWYRQLPEEGLKFMVYLQKENIIDESGMPKERFSAEFPKEGPSILRIQQVVRGDSAAYFCASSPGTDTGELFFGEGSRLTVL.

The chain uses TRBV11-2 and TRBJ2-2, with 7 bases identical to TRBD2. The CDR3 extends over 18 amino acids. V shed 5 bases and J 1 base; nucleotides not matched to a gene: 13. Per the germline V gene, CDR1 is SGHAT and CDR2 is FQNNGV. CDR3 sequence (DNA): TGTGCCAGCAGCCCCAGGGTAGGGACTACCTTGAACACCGGGGAGCTGTTTTTT. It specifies CASSPRVGTTLNTGELFF.

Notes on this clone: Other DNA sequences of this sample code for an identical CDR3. CDR3 amino acids: CASRGTGTYEQYF. DNA of the CDR3: TGTGCCAGCAGGGGGACCGGGACCTACGAGCAGTACTTC. The chain recombines TRBV28 with TRBJ2-7, with D perhaps matching TRBD1 or TRBD2 (5 bases each). The CDR3 loop spans 13 amino acids. The ends were cut back, 6 bases at V and 2 bases at J, with 11 bases in the middle. Per germline, CDR1 MDHEN and CDR2 SYDVKM.

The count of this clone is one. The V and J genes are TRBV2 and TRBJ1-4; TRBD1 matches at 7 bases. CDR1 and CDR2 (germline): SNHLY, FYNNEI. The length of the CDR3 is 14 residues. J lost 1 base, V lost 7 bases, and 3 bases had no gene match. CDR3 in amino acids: CASIRDRTNEKLFF. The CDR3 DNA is TGTGCCAGCATCCGGGACAGAACTAATGAAAAACTGTTTTTT.

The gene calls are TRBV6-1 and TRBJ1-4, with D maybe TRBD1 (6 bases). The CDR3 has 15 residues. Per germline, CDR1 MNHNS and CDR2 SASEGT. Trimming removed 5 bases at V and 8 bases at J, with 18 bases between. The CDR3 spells CASSKYREGTEKLFF. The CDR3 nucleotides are TGTGCCAGCAGTAAATACAGGGAGGGGACCGAAAAACTGTTTTTT.

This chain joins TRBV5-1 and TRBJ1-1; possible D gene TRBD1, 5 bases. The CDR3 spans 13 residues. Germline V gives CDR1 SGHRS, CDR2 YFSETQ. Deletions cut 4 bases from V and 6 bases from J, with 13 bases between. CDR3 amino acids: CASSPSGAAEAFF. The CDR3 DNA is TGCGCCAGCAGCCCTAGTGGGGCGGCTGAAGCTTTCTTT.

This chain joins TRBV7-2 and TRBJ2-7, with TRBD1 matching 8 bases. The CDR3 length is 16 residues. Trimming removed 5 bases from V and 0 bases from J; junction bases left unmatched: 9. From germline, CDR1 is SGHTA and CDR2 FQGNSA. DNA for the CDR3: TGTGCCAGCAGCGGCAAAGACAGGGGTTTCTCCTACGAGCAGTACTTC. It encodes CASSGKDRGFSYEQYF.

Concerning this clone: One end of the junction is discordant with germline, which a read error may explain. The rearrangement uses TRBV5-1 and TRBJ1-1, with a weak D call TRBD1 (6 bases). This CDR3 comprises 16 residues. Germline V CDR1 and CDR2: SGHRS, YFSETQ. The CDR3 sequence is CVSSLRGTQGPTEAFF. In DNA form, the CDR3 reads TGCGTCAGCAGCTTGCGGGGTACACAGGGTCCCACTGAAGCTTTCTTT.

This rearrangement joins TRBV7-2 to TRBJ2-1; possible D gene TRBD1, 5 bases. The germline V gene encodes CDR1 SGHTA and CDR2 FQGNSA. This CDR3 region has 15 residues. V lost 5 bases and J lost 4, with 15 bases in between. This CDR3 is CASSQGHLRYNEQFF. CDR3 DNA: TGTGCCAGCAGCCAAGGACATCTGAGATACAATGAGCAGTTCTTC.

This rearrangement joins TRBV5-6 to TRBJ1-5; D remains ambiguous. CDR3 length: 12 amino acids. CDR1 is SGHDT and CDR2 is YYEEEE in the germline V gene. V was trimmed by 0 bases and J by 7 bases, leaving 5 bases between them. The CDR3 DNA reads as TGTGCCAGCAGCTTGGGTACCCAGCCCCAGCATTTT. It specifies CASSLGTQPQHF.

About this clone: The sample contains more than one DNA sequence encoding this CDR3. CDR3 sequence reads: CASSILPGLYEQYF. The CDR3 DNA reads TGTGCCAGTAGTATTTTGCCCGGACTCTACGAGCAGTACTTC. The chain employs TRBV19 and TRBJ2-7, with D perhaps TRBD2 (5 bases). The CDR3 length is 14 residues. Germline assignment: CDR1 LNHDA and CDR2 SQIVND (reference sequence). The V and J ends lost 3 bases and 3 bases respectively, with 12 bases between them.

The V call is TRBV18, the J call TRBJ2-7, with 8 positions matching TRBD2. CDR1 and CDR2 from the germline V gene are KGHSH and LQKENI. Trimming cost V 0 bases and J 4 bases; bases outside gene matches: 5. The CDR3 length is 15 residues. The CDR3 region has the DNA TGTGCCAGCTCACCACCTAGCGGGACCCCTTACGAGCAGTACTTC. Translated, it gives CASSPPSGTPYEQYF.

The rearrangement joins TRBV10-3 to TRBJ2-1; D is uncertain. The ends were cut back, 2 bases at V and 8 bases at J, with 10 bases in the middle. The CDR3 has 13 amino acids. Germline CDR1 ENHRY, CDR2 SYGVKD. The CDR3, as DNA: TGTGCCATCAGTGAGATGACCCTCGATGAGCAGTTCTTC. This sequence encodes CAISEMTLDEQFF.

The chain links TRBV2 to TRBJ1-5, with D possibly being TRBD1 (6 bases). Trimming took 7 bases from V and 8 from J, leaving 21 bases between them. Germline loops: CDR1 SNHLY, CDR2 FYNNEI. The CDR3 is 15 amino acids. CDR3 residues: CASTGTLGEVKPQHF. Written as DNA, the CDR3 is TGTGCCAGCACAGGGACATTGGGTGAGGTTAAGCCCCAGCATTTT.

For the CDR3, the DNA is TGTGCCAGTAGTCTGGGACTAGCGGGACGGAACTACGAGCAGTACTTC. This codes for CASSLGLAGRNYEQYF. V and J are TRBV19 and TRBJ2-7, with TRBD2 matching over 13 bases. This CDR3 is built from 16 residues. The junction had 7 bases not matched to a gene; V was cut back by 5 bases and J by 3 bases. CDR1 and CDR2 (germline): LNHDA, SQIVND (reference sequence).

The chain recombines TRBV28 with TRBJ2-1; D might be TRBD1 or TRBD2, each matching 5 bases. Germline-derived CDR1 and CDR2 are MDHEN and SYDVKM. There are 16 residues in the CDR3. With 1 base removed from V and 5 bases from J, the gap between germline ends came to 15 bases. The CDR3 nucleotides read TGTGCCAGCAGTTTATTTCGGTGGGACGGCAACAATGAGCAGTTCTTC. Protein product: CASSLFRWDGNNEQFF.

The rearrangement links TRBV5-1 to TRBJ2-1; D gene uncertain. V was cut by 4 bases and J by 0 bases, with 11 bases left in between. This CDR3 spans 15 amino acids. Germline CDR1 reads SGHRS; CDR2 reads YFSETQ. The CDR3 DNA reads TGCGCCAGCAGCGTCGGGCTGAGCTCCTACAATGAGCAGTTCTTC. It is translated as CASSVGLSSYNEQFF. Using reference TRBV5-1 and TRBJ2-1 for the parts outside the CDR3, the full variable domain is KAGVTQTPRYLIKTRGQQVTLSCSPISGHRSVSWYQQTPGQGLQFLFEYFSETQRNKGNFPGRFSGRQFSNSRSEMNVSTLELGDSALYLCASSVGLSSYNEQFFGPGTRLTVL.

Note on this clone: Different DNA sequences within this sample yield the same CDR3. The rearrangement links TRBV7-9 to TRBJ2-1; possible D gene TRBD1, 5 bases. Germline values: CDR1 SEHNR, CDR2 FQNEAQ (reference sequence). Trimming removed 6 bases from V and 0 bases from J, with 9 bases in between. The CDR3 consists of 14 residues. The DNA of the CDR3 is TGTGCCAGCAGTTCAGGGTCCTCCTACAATGAGCAGTTCTTC. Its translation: CASSSGSSYNEQFF.

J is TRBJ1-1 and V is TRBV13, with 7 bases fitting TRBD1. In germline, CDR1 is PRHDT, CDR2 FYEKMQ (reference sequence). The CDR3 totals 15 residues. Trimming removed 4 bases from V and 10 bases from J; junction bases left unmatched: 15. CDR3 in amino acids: CASSSIPQGEIGAFF. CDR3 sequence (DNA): TGTGCCAGCAGCTCCATCCCCCAGGGGGAGATAGGAGCTTTCTTT.

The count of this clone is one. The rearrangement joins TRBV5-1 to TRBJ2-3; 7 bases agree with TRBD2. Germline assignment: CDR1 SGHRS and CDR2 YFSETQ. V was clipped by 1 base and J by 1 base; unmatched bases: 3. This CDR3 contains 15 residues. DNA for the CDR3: TGCGCCAGCAGCTTGACTAGCGTTGGCACAGATACGCAGTATTTT. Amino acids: CASSLTSVGTDTQYF.

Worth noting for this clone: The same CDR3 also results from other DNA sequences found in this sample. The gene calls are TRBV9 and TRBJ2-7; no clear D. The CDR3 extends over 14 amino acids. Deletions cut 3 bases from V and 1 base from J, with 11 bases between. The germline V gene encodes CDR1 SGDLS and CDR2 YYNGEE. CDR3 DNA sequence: TGTGCCAGCAGCGCCGGCCAGCCTTCCTACGAGCAGTACTTC. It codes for CASSAGQPSYEQYF.

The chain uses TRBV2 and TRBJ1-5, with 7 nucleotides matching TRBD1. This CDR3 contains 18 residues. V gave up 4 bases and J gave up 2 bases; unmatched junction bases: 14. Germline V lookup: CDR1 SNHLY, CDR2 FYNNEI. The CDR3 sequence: CASSVGSRGGSGNQPQHF. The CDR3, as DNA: TGTGCCAGCAGTGTTGGGAGCAGGGGGGGCTCGGGCAATCAGCCCCAGCATTTT.

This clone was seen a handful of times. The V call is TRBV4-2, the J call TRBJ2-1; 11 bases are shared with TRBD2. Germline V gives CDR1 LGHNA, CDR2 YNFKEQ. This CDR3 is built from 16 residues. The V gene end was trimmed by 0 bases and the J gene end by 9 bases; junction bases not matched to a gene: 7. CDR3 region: CASSQDPTSGIGEQFF. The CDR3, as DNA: TGTGCCAGCAGCCAAGATCCGACTAGCGGGATAGGTGAGCAGTTCTTC.